The clone carrying this T cell receptor beta chain was recorded at least ten times. Time point specified: newly diagnosed GD, antithyroid drugs for less than 3 months. Researchers made the TCR library from RNA that was extracted from PBMCs. This entry is derived from a study of regulatory T cells in long-lasting Graves disease. CDR3 regions were amplified by Arm-PCR using iRepertoire HTBI primers to build TCR beta libraries. TCRdb re-derived calls from the multiplex PCR reads in MiXCR, one entry per CDR3 protein. Among 500,000 or so distinct CDR3 sequences listed, 12% to 15% were seen once. The CDR3 covers 11 residues. V lost 6 bases to trimming and J lost 4 bases, with 9 bases between them. CDR1 is SQVTM, CDR2 ANQGSEA, per germline. These data also featured in a second study, about T cells in Graves' hyperthyroidism and ophthalmopathy.

The receptor comes from a woman in her 50s with Graves disease. The chain is built from TRBV29-1 and TRBJ2-5, with a possible D match to TRBD1 (6 bases). Sample: peripheral blood mononuclear cells (PBMCs), taken at new diagnosis, from a patient treated with antithyroid drugs. In nucleotides, the CDR3 is TGCAGCGTCCTAGGGGGAGAGACCCAGTACTTC. As protein: CSVLGGETQYF.